Presented here are 3 T cell receptor beta chains from one specimen sequenced in a study of cytomegalovirus exposure and HLA in healthy donors. Researchers ran the PCR with 60 Vbeta and 13 Jbeta primers. The data were produced by immunoSEQ multiplex PCR, yet TCRdb's version contains in-frame clones alone and is incomplete. The data contain 90,000 to 150,000 clones, over 60% of them seen just once; the ten biggest clones take up under 3.5%. The sample comprised PBMCs. The receptors were gathered from a female donor in good health and CMV-seronegative.

Only a few counts were recorded for this clone. The chain couples TRBV7-3 to TRBJ1-1; D perhaps matches TRBD1 (5 bases). V dropped 3 bases and J dropped 0 bases, with 14 bases sitting between them. Per germline, CDR1 SGHTA and CDR2 FQGTGA. The CDR3 has 16 amino acids. The CDR3 region has the DNA TGTGCCAGCAGCTTCCTCAGGGCAGTTATGAACACTGAAGCTTTCTTT. It specifies CASSFLRAVMNTEAFF.

As DNA, the CDR3 is TGTGCCAGCAGCAGGATAACAGGGCCTGAAGCTTTCTTT. This sequence encodes CASSRITGPEAFF. The J gene is TRBJ1-1, the V gene TRBV6-5; tentatively, D is TRBD1 (6 bases). CDR1 is MNHEY, CDR2 SVGAGI, per germline. Between the trimmed V and J ends, which lost 6 bases and 6 bases, there was a span of 14 bases. The CDR3 contains 13 residues.

Comment on this clone: At one end, the junction sequence differs from germline, possibly due to a read error. J is TRBJ1-2 and V is TRBV7-9; 7 bases map to TRBD1. This CDR3 contains 17 residues. The germline gives CDR1 SEHNR, CDR2 FQNEAQ (reference sequence). The CDR3: CSSSLGELSGGNYGYTF. CDR3 sequence (DNA): TGTTCCAGCAGCTTGGGCGAGTTGTCAGGGGGGAACTATGGCTACACCTTC.